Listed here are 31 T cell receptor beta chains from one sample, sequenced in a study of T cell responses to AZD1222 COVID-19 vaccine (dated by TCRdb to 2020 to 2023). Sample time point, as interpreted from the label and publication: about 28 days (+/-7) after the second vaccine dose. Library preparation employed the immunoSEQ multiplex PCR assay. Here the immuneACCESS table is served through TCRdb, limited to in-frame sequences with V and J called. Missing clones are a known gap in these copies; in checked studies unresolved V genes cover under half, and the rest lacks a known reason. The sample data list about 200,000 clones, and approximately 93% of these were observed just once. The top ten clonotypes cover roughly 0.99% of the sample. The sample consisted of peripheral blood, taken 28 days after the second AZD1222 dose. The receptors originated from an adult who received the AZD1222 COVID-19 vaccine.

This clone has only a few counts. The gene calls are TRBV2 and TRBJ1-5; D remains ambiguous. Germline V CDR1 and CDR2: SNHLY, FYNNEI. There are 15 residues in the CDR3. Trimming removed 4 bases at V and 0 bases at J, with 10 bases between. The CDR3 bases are TGTGCCAGCAGTGCAAGGTTTGGTAGCAATCAGCCCCAGCATTTT. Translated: CASSARFGSNQPQHF.

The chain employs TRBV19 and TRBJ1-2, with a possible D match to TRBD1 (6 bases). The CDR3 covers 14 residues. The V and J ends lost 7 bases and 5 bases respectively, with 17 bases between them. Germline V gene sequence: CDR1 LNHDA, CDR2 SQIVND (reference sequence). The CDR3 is CASKDRSQGYGYTF. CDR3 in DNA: TGTGCCAGTAAAGACCGGAGCCAGGGGTATGGCTACACCTTC.

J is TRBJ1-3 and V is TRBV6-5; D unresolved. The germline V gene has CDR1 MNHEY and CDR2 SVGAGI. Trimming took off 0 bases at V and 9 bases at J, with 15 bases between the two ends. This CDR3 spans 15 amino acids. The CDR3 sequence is CASSYSYRDLSTIYF. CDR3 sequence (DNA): TGTGCCAGCAGTTACTCGTATAGGGATCTCAGCACCATATATTTT.

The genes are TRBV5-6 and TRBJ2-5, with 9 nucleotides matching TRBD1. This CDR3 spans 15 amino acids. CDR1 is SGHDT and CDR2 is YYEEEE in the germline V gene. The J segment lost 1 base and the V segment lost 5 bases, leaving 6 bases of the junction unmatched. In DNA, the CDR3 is TGTGCCAGCAGTCCACCGGGACAGGGCCAAGAGACCCAGTACTTC. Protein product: CASSPPGQGQETQYF.

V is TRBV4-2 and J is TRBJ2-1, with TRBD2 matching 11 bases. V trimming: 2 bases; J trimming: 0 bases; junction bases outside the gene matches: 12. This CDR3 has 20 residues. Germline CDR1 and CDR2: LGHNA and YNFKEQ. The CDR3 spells CASSQHPGTSGPRSYNEQFF. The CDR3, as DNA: TGTGCCAGCAGCCAACACCCCGGGACTAGCGGTCCTCGCTCCTACAATGAGCAGTTCTTC.

DNA for the CDR3: TGCGCCAGCAGTGATGGGGGGACAGGAGTCCTTCAGCCCCAGCATTTT. Its translation is CASSDGGTGVLQPQHF. The V gene is TRBV10-2, the J gene TRBJ1-5; 8 bases line up with TRBD1. The CDR3 spans 16 residues. Germline CDR1 reads WSHSY; CDR2 reads SAAADI. V lost 3 bases and J lost 6; bases outside the gene matches: 10.

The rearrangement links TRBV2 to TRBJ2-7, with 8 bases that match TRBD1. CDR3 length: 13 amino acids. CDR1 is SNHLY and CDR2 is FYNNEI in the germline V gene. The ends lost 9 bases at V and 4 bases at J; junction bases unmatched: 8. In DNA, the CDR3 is TGTGCCAGGAGAAGGGACAGGAAATACGAGCAGTACTTC. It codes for CARRRDRKYEQYF.

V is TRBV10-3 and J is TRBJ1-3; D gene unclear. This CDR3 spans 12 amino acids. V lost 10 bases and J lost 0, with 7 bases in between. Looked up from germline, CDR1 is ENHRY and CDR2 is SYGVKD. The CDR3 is CATVPSGNTIYF. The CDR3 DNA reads TGTGCCACCGTCCCCTCTGGAAACACCATATATTTT.

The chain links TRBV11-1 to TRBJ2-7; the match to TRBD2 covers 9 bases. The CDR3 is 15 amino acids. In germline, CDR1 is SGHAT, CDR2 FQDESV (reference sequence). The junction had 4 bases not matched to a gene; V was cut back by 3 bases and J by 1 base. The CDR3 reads CASSFPSGDSYEQYF. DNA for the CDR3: TGTGCCAGCAGCTTTCCTAGCGGGGATTCCTACGAGCAGTACTTC.

Written as DNA, the CDR3 is TGTGCCAGCAGTTCCGGGAATCTCAATCAGCCCCAGCATTTT. It specifies CASSSGNLNQPQHF. The chain combines TRBV6-5 with TRBJ1-5; D is unclear. The CDR3 has 14 amino acids. Trimming cost V 4 bases and J 3 bases, with 10 bases left between them. CDR1 and CDR2 from the germline V gene are MNHEY and SVGAGI.

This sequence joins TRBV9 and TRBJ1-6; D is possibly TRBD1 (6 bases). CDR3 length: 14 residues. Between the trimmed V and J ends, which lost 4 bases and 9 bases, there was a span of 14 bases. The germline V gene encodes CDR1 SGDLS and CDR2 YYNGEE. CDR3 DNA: TGTGCCAGCAGCCCACGAGACAGGATTTCACCCCTCCACTTT. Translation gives CASSPRDRISPLHF. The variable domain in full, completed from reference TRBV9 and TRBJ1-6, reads DSGVTQTPKHLITATGQRVTLRCSPRSGDLSVYWYQQSLDQGLQFLIQYYNGEERAKGNILERFSAQQFPDLHSELNLSSLELGDSALYFCASSPRDRISPLHFGNGTRLTVT.

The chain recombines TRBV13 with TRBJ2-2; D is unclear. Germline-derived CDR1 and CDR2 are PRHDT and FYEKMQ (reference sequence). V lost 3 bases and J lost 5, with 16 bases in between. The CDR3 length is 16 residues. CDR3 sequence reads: CASSFYAPLGTGELFF. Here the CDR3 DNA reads TGTGCCAGCAGCTTTTACGCCCCCCTCGGGACCGGGGAGCTGTTTTTT.

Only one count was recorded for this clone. Here the CDR3 reads CASSPSWGSNYEQYF. Here the CDR3 DNA reads TGTGCCAGCAGCCCCTCCTGGGGCAGTAACTACGAGCAGTACTTC. The genes are TRBV14 and TRBJ2-7; D might be TRBD1 (5 bases). This CDR3 region has 15 residues. Deletions cut 4 bases from V and 3 bases from J, with 16 bases between. CDR1 and CDR2 from the germline V gene are SGHDN and FVKESK. Full variable domain (missing parts from reference TRBV14 and TRBJ2-7): EAGVTQFPSHSVIEKGQTVTLRCDPISGHDNLYWYRRVMGKEIKFLLHFVKESKQDESGMPNNRFLAERTGGTYSTLKVQPAELEDSGVYFCASSPSWGSNYEQYFGPGTRLTVT.

DNA for the CDR3: TGTGCCAGCTCACCATCTAAGGGGACAACCTACGAGCAGTACTTC. It translates to CASSPSKGTTYEQYF. The chain joins TRBV18 to TRBJ2-7; D is possibly TRBD1 (6 bases). V was shortened by 2 bases and J by 2 bases, with 13 bases between the two germline ends. Germline lookup yields CDR1 KGHSH and CDR2 LQKENI. The CDR3 is 15 amino acids.

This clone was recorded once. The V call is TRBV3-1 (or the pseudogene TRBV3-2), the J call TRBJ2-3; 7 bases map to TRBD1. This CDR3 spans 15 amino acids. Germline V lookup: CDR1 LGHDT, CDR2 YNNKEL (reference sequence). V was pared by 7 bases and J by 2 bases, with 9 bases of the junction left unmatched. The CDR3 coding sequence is TGTGCCAGCAACGAAGGGGGCTCGTTCACAGATACGCAGTATTTT. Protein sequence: CASNEGGSFTDTQYF.

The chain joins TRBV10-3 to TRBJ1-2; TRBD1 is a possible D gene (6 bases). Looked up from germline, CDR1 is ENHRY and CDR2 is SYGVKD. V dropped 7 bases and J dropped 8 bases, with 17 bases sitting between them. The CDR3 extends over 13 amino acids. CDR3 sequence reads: CAITPNGGGGYTF. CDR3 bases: TGTGCCATCACCCCGAATGGGGGCGGAGGCTACACCTTC.

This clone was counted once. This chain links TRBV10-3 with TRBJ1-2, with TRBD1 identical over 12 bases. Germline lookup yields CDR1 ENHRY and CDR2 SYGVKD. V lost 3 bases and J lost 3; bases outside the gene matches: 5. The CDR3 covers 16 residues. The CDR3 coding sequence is TGTGCCATCAGTGACGGGACAGGGGGCTGGGACTATGGCTACACCTTC. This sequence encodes CAISDGTGGWDYGYTF.

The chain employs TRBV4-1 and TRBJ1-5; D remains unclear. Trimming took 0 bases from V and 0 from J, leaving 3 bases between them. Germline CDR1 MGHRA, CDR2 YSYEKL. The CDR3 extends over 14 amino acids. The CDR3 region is CASSQENSNQPQHF. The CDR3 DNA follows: TGCGCCAGCAGCCAAGAAAATAGCAATCAGCCCCAGCATTTT.

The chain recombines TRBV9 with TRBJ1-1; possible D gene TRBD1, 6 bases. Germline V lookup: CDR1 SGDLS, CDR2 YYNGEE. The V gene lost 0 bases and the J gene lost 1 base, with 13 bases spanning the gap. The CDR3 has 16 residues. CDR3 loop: CASSVGNRAPNTEAFF. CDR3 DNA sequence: TGTGCCAGCAGCGTAGGGAACAGGGCCCCGAACACTGAAGCTTTCTTT.

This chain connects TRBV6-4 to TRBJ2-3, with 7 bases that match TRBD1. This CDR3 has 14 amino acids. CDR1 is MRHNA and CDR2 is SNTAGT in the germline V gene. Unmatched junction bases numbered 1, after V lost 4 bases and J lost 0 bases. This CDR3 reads CASSVGQSTDTQYF. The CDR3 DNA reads TGTGCCAGCAGTGTGGGACAGAGCACAGATACGCAGTATTTT.

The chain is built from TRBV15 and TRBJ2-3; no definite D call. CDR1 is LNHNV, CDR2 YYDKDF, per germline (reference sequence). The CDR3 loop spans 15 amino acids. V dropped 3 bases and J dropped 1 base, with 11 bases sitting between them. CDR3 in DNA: TGTGCCACCAGCAGGGGAAATTCGGGCACAGATACGCAGTATTTT. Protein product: CATSRGNSGTDTQYF.

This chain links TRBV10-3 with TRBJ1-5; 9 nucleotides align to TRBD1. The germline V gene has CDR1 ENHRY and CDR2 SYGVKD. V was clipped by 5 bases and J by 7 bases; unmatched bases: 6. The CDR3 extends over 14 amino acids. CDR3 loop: CAISNYRGQQPQHF. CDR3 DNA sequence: TGTGCCATCAGTAACTACAGGGGGCAGCAGCCCCAGCATTTT.

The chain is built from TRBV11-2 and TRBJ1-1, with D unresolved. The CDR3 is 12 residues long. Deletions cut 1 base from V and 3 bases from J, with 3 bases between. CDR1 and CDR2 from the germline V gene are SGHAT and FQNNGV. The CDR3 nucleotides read TGTGCCAGCAGCTTAGTTTACACTGAAGCTTTCTTT. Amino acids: CASSLVYTEAFF.

In DNA, the CDR3 is TGTGCCAGCAGCTTCACGGTCGGACTGTTGGTTAATTCACCCCTCCACTTT. Its protein is CASSFTVGLLVNSPLHF. The V and J genes are TRBV13 and TRBJ1-6, with unresolved D. The CDR3 covers 17 residues. Germline V CDR1 and CDR2: PRHDT, FYEKMQ (reference sequence). Trimming cost V 3 bases and J 6 bases, with 18 bases left between them.

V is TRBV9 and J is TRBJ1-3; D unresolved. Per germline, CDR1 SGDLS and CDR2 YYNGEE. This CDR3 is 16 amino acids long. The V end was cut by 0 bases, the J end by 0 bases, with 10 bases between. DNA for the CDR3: TGTGCCAGCAGCGTAGTCTCCGGAGACTCTGGAAACACCATATATTTT. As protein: CASSVVSGDSGNTIYF.

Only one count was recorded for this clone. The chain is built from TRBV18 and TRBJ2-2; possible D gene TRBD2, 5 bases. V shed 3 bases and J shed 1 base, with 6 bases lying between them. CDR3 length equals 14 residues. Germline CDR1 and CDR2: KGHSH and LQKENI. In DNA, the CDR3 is TGTGCCAGCTCACCGAGCGGGAACACCGGGGAGCTGTTTTTT. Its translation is CASSPSGNTGELFF.

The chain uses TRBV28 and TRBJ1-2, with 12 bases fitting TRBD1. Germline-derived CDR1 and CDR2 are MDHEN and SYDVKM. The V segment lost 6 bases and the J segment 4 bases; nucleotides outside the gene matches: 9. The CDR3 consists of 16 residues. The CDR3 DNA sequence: TGTGCCAGCAGCCAACCACCGGGACAGGGGGCCTATGGCTACACCTTC. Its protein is CASSQPPGQGAYGYTF.

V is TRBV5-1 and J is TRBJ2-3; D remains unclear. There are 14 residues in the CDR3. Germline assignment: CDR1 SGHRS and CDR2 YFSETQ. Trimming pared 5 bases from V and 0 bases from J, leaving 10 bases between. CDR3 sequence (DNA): TGCGCCAGCAGGTCAGATTCTAGCACAGATACGCAGTATTTT. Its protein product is CASRSDSSTDTQYF.

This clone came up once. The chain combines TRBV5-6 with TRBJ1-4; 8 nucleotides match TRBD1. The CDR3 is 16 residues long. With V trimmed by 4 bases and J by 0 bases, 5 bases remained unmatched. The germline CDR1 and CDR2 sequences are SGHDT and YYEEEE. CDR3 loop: CASSGKDRATNEKLFF. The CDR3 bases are TGTGCCAGCAGCGGAAAGGACAGGGCAACTAATGAAAAACTGTTTTTT.

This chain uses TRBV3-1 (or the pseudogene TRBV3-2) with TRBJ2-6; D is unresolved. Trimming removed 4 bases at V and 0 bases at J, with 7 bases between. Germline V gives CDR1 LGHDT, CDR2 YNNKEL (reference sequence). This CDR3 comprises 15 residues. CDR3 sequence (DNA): TGTGCCAGCAGCCTCCTCAACTCTGGGGCCAACGTCCTGACTTTC. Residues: CASSLLNSGANVLTF.

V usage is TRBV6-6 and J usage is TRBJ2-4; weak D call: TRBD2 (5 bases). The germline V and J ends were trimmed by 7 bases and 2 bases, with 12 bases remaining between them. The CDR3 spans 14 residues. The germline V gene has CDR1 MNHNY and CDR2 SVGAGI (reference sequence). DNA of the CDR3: TGTGCCAGCAACTTACCCGGGACCAAAAACATTCAGTACTTC. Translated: CASNLPGTKNIQYF.